Listed here are 5 T cell receptor beta chains from one sample, sequenced in a study of blood T cell repertoires in COVID-19. This table comes from immunoSEQ multiplex PCR, and its TCRdb copy is limited to in-frame clones, with some not included. The sample carries around 170,000 clones, about 86% recorded once. The specimen was peripheral blood. The receptors come from a man in his thirties or forties with active or convalescent COVID-19.

The chain carries TRBV2 and TRBJ2-5, with D tentatively TRBD1 (6 bases). The CDR3 consists of 14 residues. In germline, CDR1 is SNHLY, CDR2 FYNNEI. Trimming shortened V by 7 bases and J by 1 base, and 13 bases separated the two germline ends. CDR3 nucleotides: TGTGCCAGCAACCGGGTGGGGGCCCAAGAGACCCAGTACTTC. This sequence encodes CASNRVGAQETQYF.

This chain connects TRBV10-3 to TRBJ2-7; 10 bases fit TRBD1. The CDR3 covers 13 residues. Unmatched junction bases numbered 8, after V lost 10 bases and J lost 5 bases. The germline CDR1 and CDR2 sequences are ENHRY and SYGVKD. The CDR3 here is CATNDRGLHEQYV. The CDR3, as DNA: TGTGCCACAAATGACAGGGGGCTCCACGAGCAGTACGTC.

Points on this clone: Other DNA sequences in the sample encode the same CDR3. V and J are TRBV6-5 and TRBJ2-1; 7 positions match TRBD2. V shed 6 bases, J shed 5 bases, and the junction held 10 bases outside the gene matches. The CDR3 covers 15 residues. Germline V gene data show CDR1 as MNHEY and CDR2 as SVGAGI. The CDR3 nucleotides are TGTGCCAGCAGCGCCGCGCTAGCGGTTAACAATGAGCAGTTCTTC. Translation gives CASSAALAVNNEQFF.

The rearrangement joins TRBV10-3 to TRBJ2-7; 9 nucleotides line up with TRBD2. This CDR3 is built from 12 residues. The J segment lost 6 bases and the V segment lost 10 bases, leaving 7 bases of the junction unmatched. Germline V CDR1 and CDR2: ENHRY, SYGVKD. CDR3 DNA: TGTGCCACGGGACTAGCAAATGGCGAGCAGTACGTC. This sequence encodes CATGLANGEQYV.

The chain is built from TRBV15 and TRBJ1-2, with 9 bases fitting TRBD1. This CDR3 has 15 residues. Germline trimming cut 0 bases from V and 2 bases from J; bases unmatched to any gene: 1. Germline-derived CDR1 and CDR2 are LNHNV and YYDKDF (reference sequence). The chain's CDR3 is CATSRDGQGNYGYTF. The CDR3 coding sequence is TGTGCCACCAGCAGAGACGGACAGGGGAACTATGGCTACACCTTC.